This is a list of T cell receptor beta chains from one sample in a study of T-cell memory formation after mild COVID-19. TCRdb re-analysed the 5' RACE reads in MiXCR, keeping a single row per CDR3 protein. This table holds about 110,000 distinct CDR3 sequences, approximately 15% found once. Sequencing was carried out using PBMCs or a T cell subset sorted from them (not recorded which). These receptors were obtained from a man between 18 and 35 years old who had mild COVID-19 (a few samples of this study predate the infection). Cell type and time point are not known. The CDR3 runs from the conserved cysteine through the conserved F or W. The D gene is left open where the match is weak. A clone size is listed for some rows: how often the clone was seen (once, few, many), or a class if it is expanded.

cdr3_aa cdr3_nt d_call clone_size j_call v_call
CSVVWAVTLSGANVLTF TGCAGCGTTGTTTGGGCGGTAACCCTCTCTGGGGCCAACGTCCTGACTTTC - few TRBJ2-6 TRBV29-1
CASSTGLAGEGEQFF TGTGCCAGCAGTACTGGACTAGCGGGGGAGGGGGAACAGTTCTTC TRBD2 - TRBJ2-1 TRBV6-5
CASSWGGPADTQYF TGTGCCAGCAGCTGGGGGGGCCCCGCAGATACGCAGTATTTT - - TRBJ2-3 TRBV7-2
CASSTGQGPSQETQYF TGTGCCAGCAGCACCGGACAAGGGCCATCCCAAGAGACCCAGTACTTC - - TRBJ2-5 TRBV7-8
CAVTGWSSYNEQFF TGTGCCGTCACGGGGTGGAGCTCCTACAATGAGCAGTTCTTC - many TRBJ2-1 TRBV7-8
CASRGGRSTDTQYF TGTGCCAGCAGGGGGGGCCGGAGCACAGATACGCAGTATTTT - - TRBJ2-3 TRBV7-3
CASSLSFGNLETQYF TGTGCCAGCAGTTTAAGCTTCGGGAACTTAGAGACCCAGTACTTC - - TRBJ2-5 TRBV12-3/TRBV12-4
CASSLWRLGTNNSPLHF TGTGCCAGCAGCTTGTGGAGGCTCGGTACTAATAATTCACCCCTCCACTTT - few TRBJ1-6 TRBV5-4
CASSDGTGELFF TGTGCCAGCAGTGATGGGACCGGGGAGCTGTTTTTT - few TRBJ2-2 TRBV25-1
CASSQVGQGVYGYTF TGTGCCAGCAGCCAAGTGGGACAGGGGGTCTATGGCTACACCTTC TRBD1 few TRBJ1-2 TRBV3-1
CASSPPAYREQFF TGTGCCAGCAGTCCACCGGCCTATCGAGAGCAGTTCTTC - many TRBJ2-1 TRBV6-5
CASSVDRVNPSNYGYTF TGTGCCAGCAGCGTAGACCGGGTAAACCCCTCAAACTATGGCTACACCTTC - once TRBJ1-2 TRBV9
CASSQPPGQLYEQYF TGCGCCAGCAGCCAGCCTCCAGGACAACTCTACGAGCAGTACTTC - - TRBJ2-7 TRBV4-1
CASSPFGRNTEAFF TGCGCCAGCAGCCCCTTCGGACGGAACACTGAAGCTTTCTTT - few TRBJ1-1 TRBV5-1
CASSSPTSGPRHIQYF TGTGCCAGCAGCTCCCCGACTAGTGGCCCCCGGCACATTCAGTACTTC - few TRBJ2-4 TRBV11-1
CASSLGLASNEQFF TGTGCCAGCAGTCTGGGACTAGCGTCCAATGAGCAGTTCTTC TRBD2 few TRBJ2-1 TRBV6-2/TRBV6-3
CAGTGGSGEQFF TGTGCCGGGACAGGGGGAAGTGGTGAGCAGTTCTTC TRBD1 - TRBJ2-1 TRBV6-6
CATGRTDYNEQFF TGTGCCACCGGGAGGACAGACTACAATGAGCAGTTCTTC - few TRBJ2-1 TRBV15
CASSLRGDYHGDTQYF TGTGCCAGCAGCTTACGTGGGGACTACCACGGAGATACGCAGTATTTT TRBD2 - TRBJ2-3 TRBV11-1
CASSPLGNTGELFF TGCGCCAGCAGCCCGCTAGGGAACACCGGGGAGCTGTTTTTT - - TRBJ2-2 TRBV4-1
CATGLSSYNEQFF TGTGCCACAGGACTGAGCTCCTACAATGAGCAGTTCTTC - - TRBJ2-1 TRBV10-3
CAIWQLNQPQHF TGTGCCATCTGGCAGCTAAATCAGCCCCAGCATTTT - - TRBJ1-5 TRBV6-2/TRBV6-3
CASGKGGGRTEAFF TGTGCCAGCGGGAAGGGCGGGGGGCGGACTGAAGCTTTCTTT - - TRBJ1-1 TRBV12-3/TRBV12-4
CASSSRRGGTYNEQFF TGTGCCAGCAGCTCCCGGCGCGGGGGGACCTACAATGAGCAGTTCTTC TRBD2 few TRBJ2-1 TRBV7-9
CASSAGQGSSYEQYF TGCGCCAGCAGCGCAGGACAGGGGAGCTCCTACGAGCAGTACTTC TRBD1 - TRBJ2-7 TRBV4-1
CASSQEGQEQFF TGCGCCAGCAGCCAAGAAGGCCAGGAGCAGTTCTTC - few TRBJ2-1 TRBV4-1
CASSYSREERWGADTQYF TGTGCCAGCAGTTACTCGCGGGAGGAGCGTTGGGGGGCAGATACGCAGTATTTT TRBD2 few TRBJ2-3 TRBV6-6
CASSWGGGNEQFF TGCGCCAGCAGCTGGGGTGGGGGAAATGAGCAGTTCTTC - - TRBJ2-1 TRBV5-1
CSVQGGGYNEQFF TGCAGCGTTCAGGGTGGAGGTTACAATGAGCAGTTCTTC - many TRBJ2-1 TRBV29-1
CASWYRTGSYSGANVLTF TGCGCCAGCTGGTACAGGACAGGGTCTTACTCTGGGGCCAACGTCCTGACTTTC TRBD1 - TRBJ2-6 TRBV5-1
CASSYAGLGYNEQFF TGTGCCAGCAGTTACGCGGGACTAGGGTACAATGAGCAGTTCTTC TRBD2 few TRBJ2-1 TRBV6-5
CASSLTGGEDQPQHF TGTGCCAGCAGTCTCACAGGGGGCGAAGATCAGCCCCAGCATTTT TRBD1 - TRBJ1-5 TRBV12-3/TRBV12-4
CASSLAVSSGYNEQFF TGTGCTAGCAGCTTAGCTGTCTCTAGCGGATACAATGAGCAGTTCTTC TRBD2 many TRBJ2-1 TRBV7-7
CASSYRWIRGEETQYF TGTGCCAGCAGTTACCGCTGGATCAGGGGTGAGGAGACCCAGTACTTC - few TRBJ2-5 TRBV6-6
CASSLGGRGEQYF TGTGCCAGCAGCTTAGGGGGCCGGGGCGAGCAGTACTTC - few TRBJ2-7 TRBV7-9
CASSPTYGYTF TGTGCCAGCAGCCCTACCTATGGCTACACCTTC - few TRBJ1-2 TRBV12-3/TRBV12-4
CASSLVGSGPYSGNTIYF TGTGCCAGCAGCTTAGTTGGGTCAGGTCCCTACTCTGGAAACACCATATATTTT - few TRBJ1-3 TRBV7-9
CASSRGGTNQPQHF TGTGCCAGCAGCCGTGGGGGGACTAATCAGCCCCAGCATTTT - few TRBJ1-5 TRBV9
CASSLDGNEQFF TGTGCCAGCAGTTTAGACGGGAATGAGCAGTTCTTC - few TRBJ2-1 TRBV12-3/TRBV12-4
CASSSIKDYGYTF TGTGCCAGCAGCTCCATTAAGGACTATGGCTACACCTTC - - TRBJ1-2 TRBV7-8
CASTRTGEAFF TGTGCCAGCACCCGGACGGGGGAAGCTTTCTTT - few TRBJ1-1 TRBV6-1